Only a few counts were recorded for the clone carrying this TCR beta chain. The antigen remains undetermined. This CDR3 is 15 amino acids long. Per germline, CDR1 DFQATT and CDR2 SNEGSKA (reference sequence). J was trimmed by 5 bases and V by 3 bases; bases with no gene match: 11. TCRdb analysed the 5' RACE reads with MiXCR anew, one entry per CDR3 protein. The top ten clones hold 4.5% to 6.5% of a sample with 65,000 to 85,000 distinct CDR3 sequences, about 13% of them seen once. This sample was taken from a study of early T cells in non-severe SARS-CoV-2 infection. Study-level points and caveats: CD4 and private specificities were missed by VDJdb matching, which favored anti-spike CD8 responses.

The specimen sequenced was whole blood. The rearrangement links TRBV20-1 to TRBJ2-3, with TRBD2 matching 7 bases. This receptor was identified in an adult who was a healthcare worker with PCR-confirmed SARS-CoV-2 infection or an uninfected control (not recorded which). As DNA, the CDR3 is TGCAGTGCTAGCCCACTAGCGCCCCGGGGAGATACGCAGTATTTT. It specifies CSASPLAPRGDTQYF.